One and the same sample provided the 32 T cell receptor beta chains below, sequenced in a study of early T cells in non-severe SARS-CoV-2 infection (dated by TCRdb to about 2021). The library was obtained by 5' RACE. The sequencing machine was a NextSeq 500. Clones were called with MiXCR by TCRdb after fastp trimmed the public reads at Q25, and only in-frame beta chains were retained. Merged by CDR3 protein, the rows form single entries marked with the most common genes and DNA. Here the sample has more than 80,000 distinct CDR3 sequences; around 13% occur a single time. Of the sample, more than 1.2% is held by the ten largest clones. Sequencing was performed on whole blood. All receptors come from an adult who was a healthcare worker with PCR-confirmed SARS-CoV-2 infection or an uninfected control (not recorded which).

This clonotype occurred a few times. The CDR3 coding sequence is TGCAGTGCTAGGCCCCGGGGCGGGGGAGGCTCCTACAATGAGCAGTTCTTC. This translates into CSARPRGGGGSYNEQFF. The chain has TRBV20-1 and TRBJ2-1, with TRBD2 identical over 7 bases. J was trimmed by 0 bases and V by 3 bases; bases with no gene match: 11. CDR3 length equals 17 residues. Per germline, CDR1 DFQATT and CDR2 SNEGSKA (reference sequence).

In its sample, this clonotype was seen many times. The rearrangement links TRBV4-3 to TRBJ1-6; 7 nucleotides agree with TRBD1. V shed 0 bases, J shed 9 bases, and the junction held 5 bases outside the gene matches. The CDR3 loop spans 15 amino acids. The germline V gene encodes CDR1 LGHNA and CDR2 YSLEER. DNA for the CDR3: TGCGCCAGCAGCCAAGACGCAGGGGGGGGTTCACCCCTCCACTTT. Its protein product is CASSQDAGGGSPLHF.

This clonotype was counted only a few times. This chain uses TRBV23-1 with TRBJ1-1, with D maybe TRBD1 (5 bases). TRBV23-1 counts as an open reading frame of uncertain function. The CDR3 is 16 residues long. The V end lost 2 bases, the J end lost 4 bases, and 17 bases lay between the germline ends. This CDR3 is CASSQQPAGPGTEAFF. The DNA for the CDR3 is TGCGCCAGCAGTCAACAGCCGGCAGGGCCGGGCACTGAAGCTTTCTTT.

The chain joins TRBV11-2 to TRBJ2-2, with 7 bases matching TRBD2. V was pared by 1 base and J by 4 bases, with 3 bases of the junction left unmatched. Looked up from germline, CDR1 is SGHAT and CDR2 is FQNNGV. This CDR3 is built from 15 residues. CDR3 coding DNA: TGTGCCAGCAGCTTAGCAGGGAGGGTCACCGGGGAGCTGTTTTTT. The encoded protein is CASSLAGRVTGELFF.

The V gene is TRBV7-7, the J gene TRBJ2-3; TRBD1 agrees at 10 bases. Germline V gene lookup returns CDR1 SSHAT and CDR2 FNYEAQ (reference sequence). The CDR3 extends over 16 amino acids. CDR3 in DNA: TGTGCTACCATCATTCCCGGGACAGGGGACACAGATACGCAGTATTTT. Its translation is CATIIPGTGDTDTQYF.

This clonotype was detected many times. The chain links TRBV30 to TRBJ1-1, with D maybe TRBD1 (6 bases). V shed 1 base and J shed 6 bases, with 9 bases lying between them. The germline CDR1 and CDR2 sequences are GTSNPN and SVGIG (reference sequence). CDR3 size: 12 residues. CDR3 nucleotides: TGTGCCTGGAGTGACAGGGACGCTGAAGCTTTCTTT. It encodes CAWSDRDAEAFF.

V gene TRBV2 combines with J gene TRBJ2-3, with D unresolved. CDR3 length: 12 amino acids. Germline CDR1 and CDR2: SNHLY and FYNNEI. V dropped 9 bases and J dropped 0 bases, with 7 bases sitting between them. The CDR3: CARVASTDTQYF. The CDR3 nucleotides are TGTGCCAGAGTCGCGAGCACAGATACGCAGTATTTT.

J is TRBJ1-2 and V is TRBV5-4, with 7 bases lining up with TRBD1. The CDR3 is made up of 14 amino acids. Germline loops: CDR1 SGHNT, CDR2 YYREEE (reference sequence). V lost 3 bases and J lost 2; bases outside the gene matches: 4. DNA for the CDR3: TGTGCCAGCAGCTCGGCGACAGGGAACTATGGCTACACCTTC. Its translation is CASSSATGNYGYTF.

This clonotype was seen a handful of times. The chain recombines TRBV4-3 with TRBJ2-3; D uncertain. V was cut by 0 bases and J by 1 base, with 14 bases left in between. The CDR3 sequence is 17 residues long. Per germline, CDR1 LGHNA and CDR2 YSLEER. The CDR3 protein is CASSQEASTWGTDTQYF. CDR3 DNA: TGCGCCAGCAGCCAAGAGGCCAGCACCTGGGGCACAGATACGCAGTATTTT.

This clonotype appeared many times. In DNA form, the CDR3 reads TGTGCCAGCAGTTACGGACCTACTGAAGCTTTCTTT. This sequence encodes CASSYGPTEAFF. The rearrangement joins TRBV6-2 or TRBV6-3 to TRBJ1-1; D uncertain. V shed 2 bases and J shed 5 bases, with 6 bases lying between them. Germline CDR1 MNHEY, CDR2 SVGEGT. This CDR3 contains 12 residues.

This clonotype has only a few counts. The chain combines TRBV12-3 or TRBV12-4 with TRBJ2-7; no clear D gene. The CDR3 totals 15 residues. V lost 2 bases, J lost 2 bases, and 13 bases lay in between. The CDR3: CASSLSLGRTYEQYF. The CDR3 DNA sequence: TGTGCCAGCAGTTTATCGCTAGGACGAACCTACGAGCAGTACTTC.

There are many counts of this clonotype. V and J are TRBV10-3 and TRBJ1-1, with TRBD1 identical over 7 bases. From germline, CDR1 is ENHRY and CDR2 SYGVKD. The CDR3 has 13 residues. Germline trimming cut 4 bases from V and 7 bases from J; bases unmatched to any gene: 6. CDR3 region: CAISGGTAIEAFF. CDR3 bases: TGTGCCATCAGTGGGGGGACAGCGATTGAAGCTTTCTTT.

This CDR3 is CASSPTRTTGGNEQFF. In DNA, the CDR3 is TGTGCCAGCAGCCCTACACGAACGACAGGGGGCAATGAGCAGTTCTTC. The chain uses TRBV7-6 and TRBJ2-1; 9 bases are a match to TRBD1. CDR1 is SGHVS, CDR2 FNYEAQ, per germline. CDR3 length: 16 amino acids. V shed 5 bases and J 6 bases; nucleotides not matched to a gene: 11. Together with reference TRBV7-6 and TRBJ2-1, the CDR3 gives the full variable domain: GAGVSQSPRYKVTKRGQDVALRCDPISGHVSLYWYRQALGQGPEFLTYFNYEAQQDKSGLPNDRFSAERPEGSISTLTIQRTEQRDSAMYRCASSPTRTTGGNEQFFGPGTRLTVL.

J is TRBJ2-5 and V is TRBV20-1, with TRBD2 as a possible D gene (6 bases). V shed 4 bases and J shed 5 bases, with 11 bases lying between them. The CDR3 is 12 residues long. Germline V gene data show CDR1 as DFQATT and CDR2 as SNEGSKA (reference sequence). This CDR3 is CSATAAGETQYF. For the CDR3, the DNA is TGCAGTGCTACCGCAGCGGGCGAGACCCAGTACTTC.

This clonotype has a count of ten or more. The V call is TRBV7-6, the J call TRBJ2-2; perhaps TRBD1 as D (6 bases). CDR1 is SGHVS, CDR2 FNYEAQ, per germline. This CDR3 has 15 residues. Trimming removed 5 bases at V and 7 bases at J, with 17 bases between. In DNA, the CDR3 is TGTGCCAGCAGCGCCGCCGGGACACACCGCGGGGAGCTGTTTTTT. Its translation: CASSAAGTHRGELFF.

This clonotype was picked up a small number of times. V gene TRBV7-9 combines with J gene TRBJ1-6; D is unclear. Per the germline V gene, CDR1 is SEHNR and CDR2 is FQNEAQ (reference sequence). Trimming stripped 5 bases from V and 7 bases from J, with 9 bases between. The CDR3 has 13 amino acids. The CDR3 is CASSPAANSPLHF. The DNA for the CDR3 is TGTGCCAGCAGCCCGGCAGCAAATTCACCCCTCCACTTT. The variable domain in full, with the rest retrieved from reference TRBV7-9 and TRBJ1-6, is DTGVSQNPRHKITKRGQNVTFRCDPISEHNRLYWYRQTLGQGPEFLTYFQNEAQLEKSRLLSDRFSAERPKGSFSTLEIQRTEQGDSAMYLCASSPAANSPLHFGNGTRLTVT.

This clonotype has a handful of counts. The V call is TRBV12-3 or TRBV12-4, the J call TRBJ2-2; 7 bases are shared with TRBD1. The junction had 6 bases not matched to a gene; V was cut back by 6 bases and J by 2 bases. The CDR3 sequence is 15 residues long. Written as DNA, the CDR3 is TGTGCCAGCAGGTTGACAGGGCAAAACACCGGGGAGCTGTTTTTT. Protein: CASRLTGQNTGELFF.

This clonotype has just a few counts. The chain combines TRBV6-2 or TRBV6-3 with TRBJ2-1; 7 positions match TRBD2. CDR3 size: 14 residues. Germline trimming cut 6 bases from V and 1 base from J; bases unmatched to any gene: 3. CDR1 is MNHEY and CDR2 is SVGEGT in the germline V gene. The DNA of the CDR3 is TGTGCCAGCAGAACGGGGGGATCCTACAATGAGCAGTTCTTC. Amino acid sequence: CASRTGGSYNEQFF.

The chain joins TRBV7-2 to TRBJ2-3; D perhaps matches TRBD2 (6 bases). Germline CDR1 SGHTA, CDR2 FQGNSA. V was pared by 1 base and J by 2 bases, with 13 bases between. The CDR3 covers 16 residues. The CDR3 sequence is CASSLVAGGYTDTQYF. The CDR3 DNA follows: TGTGCCAGCAGCTTAGTAGCCGGGGGATACACAGATACGCAGTATTTT.

The chain joins TRBV11-3 to TRBJ2-2, with D unresolved. The germline V and J ends were trimmed by 5 bases and 0 bases, with 13 bases remaining between them. CDR1 SGHNT and CDR2 YENEEA come from the germline V gene. The CDR3 covers 16 residues. The CDR3 sequence is CASSPSPWANTGELFF. DNA for the CDR3: TGTGCCAGCAGCCCCTCCCCCTGGGCGAACACCGGGGAGCTGTTTTTT. The full variable domain, rest sourced from reference TRBV11-3 and TRBJ2-2, is EAGVVQSPRYKIIEKKQPVAFWCNPISGHNTLYWYLQNLGQGPELLIRYENEEAVDDSQLPKDRFSAERLKGVDSTLKIQPAELGDSAVYLCASSPSPWANTGELFFGEGSRLTVL.

In its sample, this clonotype was seen many times. The V gene is TRBV12-3 or TRBV12-4, the J gene TRBJ1-2, with D perhaps matching TRBD1 (5 bases). The V end was cut by 2 bases, the J end by 5 bases, with 9 bases between. CDR3 length: 13 amino acids. The chain's CDR3 is CASSLTSGYGYTF. CDR3 coding DNA: TGTGCCAGCAGTTTAACGTCAGGGTATGGCTACACCTTC.

The sample holds many counts of this clonotype. The chain links TRBV20-1 to TRBJ2-5; possibly TRBD1 or TRBD2 for D (5 bases each). V lost 5 bases, J lost 7 bases, and 14 bases lay in between. This CDR3 comprises 12 residues. Germline-derived CDR1 and CDR2 are DFQATT and SNEGSKA (reference sequence). This CDR3 is CSASGTPGTQYF. The CDR3 nucleotides are TGCAGTGCTTCGGGGACCCCGGGGACCCAGTACTTC.

This clonotype was recorded a few times. The chain combines TRBV28 with TRBJ2-7; perhaps TRBD1 as D (5 bases). Per the germline V gene, CDR1 is MDHEN and CDR2 is SYDVKM. The ends were cut back, 3 bases at V and 12 bases at J, with 18 bases in the middle. CDR3 length: 13 amino acids. DNA for the CDR3: TGTGCCAGCAGTTTGCCTAACCCAGGGTCCCTGTACTTC. It translates to CASSLPNPGSLYF.

This clonotype was detected ten times or more. The V and J genes are TRBV5-1 and TRBJ1-6; D not resolved. This CDR3 spans 13 amino acids. CDR1 is SGHRS, CDR2 YFSETQ, per germline. V was shortened by 5 bases and J by 9 bases, with 12 bases between the two germline ends. The CDR3 protein is CASRTDAGSPLHF. The CDR3 DNA reads TGCGCCAGCAGGACGGACGCCGGTTCACCCCTCCACTTT.

This rearrangement joins TRBV6-4 to TRBJ1-2; TRBD1 might be the D (6 bases). V was cut by 7 bases and J by 6 bases, with 15 bases left in between. This CDR3 region has 13 residues. The germline gives CDR1 MRHNA, CDR2 SNTAGT. CDR3 DNA sequence: TGTGCCAGCATCAGGACAGTCTTTCATGGCTACACCTTC. This sequence encodes CASIRTVFHGYTF.

This clonotype appeared a few times. J is TRBJ2-5 and V is TRBV9; D ambiguous. V was pared by 4 bases and J by 5 bases, with 12 bases between. Germline V gene data show CDR1 as SGDLS and CDR2 as YYNGEE. The length of the CDR3 is 13 residues. CDR3 amino acids: CASSRSTWETQYF. CDR3 DNA sequence: TGTGCCAGCAGCAGAAGCACGTGGGAGACCCAGTACTTC.

This clonotype turned up a few times. V gene TRBV5-1 combines with J gene TRBJ2-1; 9 nucleotides align to TRBD1. Germline lookup yields CDR1 SGHRS and CDR2 YFSETQ. Trimming at V came to 2 bases and at J to 10 bases, leaving 4 bases not matched to a gene. The CDR3 consists of 13 residues. The chain's CDR3 is CASSFRQGDEQFF. The CDR3 coding sequence is TGCGCCAGCAGCTTCCGACAGGGGGACGAGCAGTTCTTC.

This clonotype was found a few times. The chain couples TRBV7-6 to TRBJ1-6, with TRBD1 as a possible D gene (5 bases). V dropped 4 bases and J dropped 0 bases, with 22 bases sitting between them. Germline CDR1 reads SGHVS; CDR2 reads FNYEAQ. The CDR3 extends over 20 amino acids. CDR3 sequence: CASSSVPGVTRSSYNSPLHF. CDR3 nucleotides: TGTGCCAGCAGCTCTGTCCCGGGGGTCACCAGAAGCTCCTATAATTCACCCCTCCACTTT.

The chain links TRBV12-3 or TRBV12-4 to TRBJ2-3; TRBD2 agrees at 11 bases. The junction had 7 bases not matched to a gene; V was cut back by 6 bases and J by 5 bases. CDR3 length: 15 amino acids. Here the CDR3 reads CASSQGGTSGDTQYF. The CDR3 nucleotides are TGTGCCAGCAGCCAAGGTGGGACTAGCGGAGATACGCAGTATTTT.

This sequence joins TRBV7-9 and TRBJ2-3; D call uncertain. Trimming pared 5 bases from V and 1 base from J, leaving 10 bases between. This CDR3 has 14 amino acids. Germline CDR1 SEHNR, CDR2 FQNEAQ (reference sequence). The CDR3 spells CASSPPWGTDTQYF. DNA for the CDR3: TGTGCCAGCAGCCCCCCCTGGGGCACAGATACGCAGTATTTT.

The table lists this clonotype with a few counts. The rearrangement joins TRBV5-4 to TRBJ2-3; 9 nucleotides align to TRBD2. The germline CDR1 and CDR2 sequences are SGHNT and YYREEE (reference sequence). J gave up 2 bases and V 0 bases, and 4 bases lay outside the gene matches. CDR3 length: 16 amino acids. This CDR3 is CASSLAVAGDTDTQYF. The CDR3 coding sequence is TGTGCCAGCAGCTTGGCCGTAGCGGGGGACACAGATACGCAGTATTTT.

V gene TRBV12-3 or TRBV12-4 combines with J gene TRBJ2-1; 8 nucleotides match TRBD2. With 3 bases clipped from V and 4 bases from J, the junction kept 5 bases outside the gene matches. There are 15 residues in the CDR3. In nucleotides, the CDR3 is TGTGCCAGCAGTTTGGTAGCGGGGAATTACAATGAGCAGTTCTTC. Amino acids: CASSLVAGNYNEQFF.